This T cell receptor beta chain comes out of a study of blood T cell repertoires in COVID-19. Study details: The analysed material was cDNA or gDNA that came from T cells, B-cell-depleted T cells, or PBMCs.

Participants, 18 to 89 years old, spanned fewer than 25 US areas. Among Cohort 3 donors, those recovered had two negative PCRs, clearance, or symptom resolution. Authors' processing steps: Nucleated cell counts were estimated from reference gene primer amplification. The repertoire was sequenced with immunoSEQ multiplex PCR; TCRdb's copy has only in-frame clones and lacks some. V, J and clone size reflect that table, while D and trimming were determined from the DNA. The sample records about 350,000 clones, around 87% being singletons. Looked up from germline, CDR1 is LGHDT and CDR2 is YNNKEL (reference sequence). Trimming cost V 1 base and J 5 bases, with 15 bases left between them. CDR3 length: 15 amino acids.

The genes are TRBV3-1 (or the pseudogene TRBV3-2) and TRBJ2-7; D not resolved. The sequenced sample consisted of PBMCs or T cells enriched from blood (not recorded which). The receptor was isolated from a woman aged 25 to 39 who had recovered from COVID-19. The CDR3 bases are TGTGCCAGCAGCCAAGGAGGCTTACAAGTACACGAGCAGTACTTC. This sequence encodes CASSQGGLQVHEQYF.